This T cell receptor (beta chain) was identified during a study of blood T cell repertoires in COVID-19. About the research overall: Donors in the United States, Italy and Spain gave samples during acute or convalescent COVID-19.

V lost 5 bases and J lost 4, with 12 bases in between. CDR1 is PRHDT and CDR2 is FYEKMQ in the germline V gene (reference sequence). The CDR3 is made up of 13 amino acids. As handled by the study authors: Amplification with reference gene primers provided the estimates of nucleated cell counts. Profiled with immunoSEQ multiplex PCR; TCRdb holds only in-frame clones, not every one. The V and J calls and clone size are taken from that table; D and trimming were inferred from the DNA. The sample has about 140,000 clones; roughly 79% are singletons. This clone was detected only once. The sequenced sample consisted of peripheral blood. The sequence came from a woman aged 60-75 years with acute or convalescent COVID-19. The chain has TRBV13 and TRBJ2-7; no clear D gene. CDR3 sequence reads: CASSLFPSYEQYF. The DNA for the CDR3 is TGTGCCAGCAGCCTATTTCCCTCGTACGAGCAGTACTTC.